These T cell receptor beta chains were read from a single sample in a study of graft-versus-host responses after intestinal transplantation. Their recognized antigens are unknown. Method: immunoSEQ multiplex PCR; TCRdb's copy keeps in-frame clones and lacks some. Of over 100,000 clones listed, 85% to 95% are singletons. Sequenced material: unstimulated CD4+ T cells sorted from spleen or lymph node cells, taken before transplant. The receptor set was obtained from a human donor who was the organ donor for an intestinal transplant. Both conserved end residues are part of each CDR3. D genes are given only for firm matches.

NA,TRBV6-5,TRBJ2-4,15,CASRLDPWSKNIQYF
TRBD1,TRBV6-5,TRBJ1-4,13,CASRGDSNEKLFF
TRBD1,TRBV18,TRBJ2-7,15,CASSQTTGQLYEQYF
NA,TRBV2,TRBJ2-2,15,CASSEGGRGAGELFF
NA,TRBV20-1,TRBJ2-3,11,CSARRGDTQYF
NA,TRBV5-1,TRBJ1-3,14,CASSLDFSGNTIYF
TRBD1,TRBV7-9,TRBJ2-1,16,CASSISGTGSYNEQFF
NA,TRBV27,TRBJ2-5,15,CASTPGGQPGETQYF
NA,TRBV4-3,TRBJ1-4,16,CASSQDSGRTNEKLFF
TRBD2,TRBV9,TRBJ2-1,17,CASSSRLAGYGYNEQFF
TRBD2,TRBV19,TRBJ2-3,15,CASSIVAGYSNTQYF
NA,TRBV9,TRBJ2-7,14,CASSVQGHSYEQYF
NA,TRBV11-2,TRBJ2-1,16,CASSLDGSVIAHEQFF
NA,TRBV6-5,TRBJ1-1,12,CASSNRDTEAFF
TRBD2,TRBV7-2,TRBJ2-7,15,CASSPGLGGTYEQYF
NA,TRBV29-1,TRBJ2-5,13,CSVVRGRGETQYF
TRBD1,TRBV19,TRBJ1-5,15,CASSTDRASNQPQHF
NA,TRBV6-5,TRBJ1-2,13,CASSYSRNYGYTF
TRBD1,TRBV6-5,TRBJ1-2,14,CASRGRDRVTGYTF
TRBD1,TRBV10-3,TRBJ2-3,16,CATLGTGGESTDTQYF
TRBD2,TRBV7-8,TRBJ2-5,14,CASSLAGGTGTQYF
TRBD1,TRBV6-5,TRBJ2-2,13,CASRRQGGGELFF
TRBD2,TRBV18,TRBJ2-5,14,CASSPSAGQETQYF
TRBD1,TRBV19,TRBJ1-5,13,CASSPDRNQPQHF
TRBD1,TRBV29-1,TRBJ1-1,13,CSVVTGGNTEAFF
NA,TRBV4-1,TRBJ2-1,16,CASSQVLTGGGDEQFF
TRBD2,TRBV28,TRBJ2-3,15,CASSDGGARADTQYF
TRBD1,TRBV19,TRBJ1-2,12,CASSTGGYGYTF
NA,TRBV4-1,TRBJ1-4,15,CASSQEQGPIEKLFF
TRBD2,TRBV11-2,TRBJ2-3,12,CASRPMSGATSF
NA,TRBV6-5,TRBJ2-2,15,CASSRPRDDTGELFF
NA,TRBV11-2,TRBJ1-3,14,CASSLDNSGNTIYF
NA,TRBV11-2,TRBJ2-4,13,CASSLVAKNIQYF
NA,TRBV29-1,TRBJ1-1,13,CSVAWGGNTEAFF
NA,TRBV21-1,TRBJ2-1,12,CASSTRPLKVFF
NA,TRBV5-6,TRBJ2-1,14,CASSLDWRTNEQFF
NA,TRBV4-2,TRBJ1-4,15,CASSQEFGGGEKLFF
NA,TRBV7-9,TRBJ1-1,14,CASSLGQENTEAFF
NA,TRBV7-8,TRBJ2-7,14,CASSLAPSYYEQYF
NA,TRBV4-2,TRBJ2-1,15,CASSQEGIQDNEQFF
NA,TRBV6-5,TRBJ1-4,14,CASSRAATNEKLFF
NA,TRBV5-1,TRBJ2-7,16,CASSSMPETGSYEQYF